This TCR beta chain was recovered during a study of OX40 agonist ivuxolimab in advanced cancers. Study-level background: Melanoma, hepatocellular carcinoma, head and neck or renal cell cancer occurred in dose-escalation patients. Earlier treatment with anti-PD-1, anti-PD-L1 or anti-CTLA-4 was permitted, and over 35% had received some. Among those treated, three patients had partial responses, one with hepatocellular carcinoma and two with cutaneous melanoma.

Using immunoSEQ multiplex PCR, the repertoire was profiled, and TCRdb retains in-frame clones only, with some absent. The table shows about 62,000 clones, with roughly 85% occurring only once. Remarks on this clone: The antigen remains unidentified.

Study results and caveats: The mean number of expanded clones was higher in CD8+ T cells than in CD4+.

The CDR3 consists of 11 residues. Between the trimmed V and J ends, which lost 0 bases and 3 bases, there was a span of 0 bases. The germline CDR1 and CDR2 sequences are SGHDT and YYEEEE. The chain couples TRBV5-6 to TRBJ1-1; D unclear. The sequencing here drew on CD4+ or CD8+ T cells sorted from blood, taken in a trial of the OX40 agonist ivuxolimab. The receptor was derived from an adult with an advanced solid tumor such as melanoma, head and neck, liver or kidney cancer. The CDR3 is CASSLDTEAFF. DNA for the CDR3: TGTGCCAGCAGCTTGGACACTGAAGCTTTCTTT.